This T cell receptor beta chain is from a study of Ad26.COV2.S vaccination and SARS-CoV-2 variants. Study-level background: Participants got Ad26.COV2.S intramuscularly, once or twice 56 days apart. Study-wide results and caveats: Ad26.COV2.S recipients had broader spike-specific TCRs (P = 0.0014). The authors reported substantial breadth in spike-specific CD8+ and CD4+ T cell responses after vaccination.

Only in-frame clones appear in the TCRdb table, and some are missing; sequencing was by immunoSEQ multiplex PCR. Here the sample spans hundreds of thousands of clones, roughly 90% being singletons. The germline CDR1 and CDR2 sequences are LGHNA and YNFKEQ. This CDR3 comprises 14 residues. V lost 1 base to trimming and J lost 1 base, with 7 bases between them. In the case of this clone: The antigen is unknown.

As for treatment: around 19 received Ad26.COV2.S at low or high dose, single or two shots; about 5 received placebo; per-sample allocation not given. Material that was analyzed had been drawn on day 63 after the first vaccine or placebo injection. An Ad26 vector expressing Wuhan-strain SARS-CoV-2 spike served as the vaccine. The material sequenced was peripheral blood, taken in a trial of Ad26.COV2.S vaccine versus placebo. The V and J genes are TRBV4-2 and TRBJ1-2; D gene uncertain. This receptor was identified in a person between 18 and 60 years old who received the Ad26.COV2.S COVID-19 vaccine or a placebo. CDR3 nucleotides: TGTGCCAGCAGCCAAGTATCAGATAACTATGGCTACACCTTC. This sequence encodes CASSQVSDNYGYTF.